Below are 2 T cell receptor beta chains sequenced from a single sample in a study of blood T cell repertoires in COVID-19. Clones were read by immunoSEQ multiplex PCR, and TCRdb kept only the in-frame ones, dropping some. The data hold 270,000 or so clones, with approximately 80% observed a single time. Material: peripheral blood. Receptor source: a human donor in a cohort sampled during active COVID-19.

The chain employs TRBV6-5 and TRBJ2-4; no definite D call. The V and J ends lost 5 bases and 7 bases respectively, with 9 bases between them. From germline, CDR1 is MNHEY and CDR2 SVGAGI. The CDR3 length is 12 residues. The CDR3 reads CASSLVSNIQYF. The CDR3 DNA sequence: TGTGCCAGCAGTCTCGTTAGTAACATTCAGTACTTC.

The genes are TRBV21-1 and TRBJ2-2; the table calls TRBD2, which could not be checked here. TRBV21-1 counts as a pseudogene. This CDR3 comprises 18 residues. The chain's CDR3 is CASSKVVRASLAGGELFF. CDR3 sequence (DNA): TGTGCCAGCAGCAAAGTGGTACGCGCGTCACTAGCGGGGGGCGAGCTGTTTTTT.